This record concerns one T cell receptor beta chain sequence. Its antigen is undetermined. This record comes from a study of cytomegalovirus exposure and HLA in healthy donors. Study overall: Roughly 85 million unique TCRs from HLA-typed donors made up an early data release. Whole-study results and caveats: A later analysis showed HLA-associated TCR beta chains outstripping equally common others in clonal expansion. TCR beta sequences numbering roughly 16,000 were associated with HLA alleles at 0.05 false discovery rate in a later analysis.

The ends lost 3 bases at V and 7 bases at J; junction bases unmatched: 7. The CDR3 consists of 14 residues. Germline V gives CDR1 SGHTS, CDR2 YDEGEE. Vbeta (60) and Jbeta (13) primers were used in the PCR. Some clones are missing from TCRdb's copy, which holds only in-frame ones; the method was immunoSEQ multiplex PCR. The sample lists about 180,000 clones, 80% occurring once. The gene calls are TRBV5-8 and TRBJ2-7; 10 nucleotides align to TRBD1. This receptor was taken from a woman aged 25 to 45 in good health and CMV-seronegative. Sequencing was carried out using PBMCs. The CDR3 coding sequence is TGTGCCAGCAGCTCCGGGACAGGGGCTCGAGAGCAGTACTTC. Protein product: CASSSGTGAREQYF.